A selection of T cell receptor beta chains follows, all from one sample in a study of patients and donors after allogeneic stem cell transplantation. Each CDR3 protein is one row after TCRdb ran MiXCR on the RT-PCR reads. The data contain about 960,000 distinct CDR3 sequences, 15% to 20% of them singletons. Material for sequencing was blood, either unsorted or a sorted T cell fraction (not recorded which). The receptors stem from a human donor who was either an allogeneic HSCT recipient or a stem cell or donor lymphocyte infusion donor (not recorded which). It is not recorded whose cells these are; they may come from a transplant donor. CDR3s include the opening cysteine and the closing phenylalanine or tryptophan. A D gene is named only where the DNA matches it firmly. The listing skips clone size in some rows; elsewhere it reads once, few, many or a size class.

>TRBJ2-1|TRBV28|TRBD2|few|14
TGTGCCAGCAGTTTATCGTTGGGACTAGCAGGGCAGTTCTTC
CASSLSLGLAGQFF
>TRBJ2-7|TRBV28|TRBD1|.|15
TGTGCCAGCACAACCTCCGGGACAGGGTTTTACGAGCAGTACTTC
CASTTSGTGFYEQYF
>TRBJ2-1|TRBV6-1|TRBD2|.|18
TGTGCCAGCAGTGCTTTCACGGGTAGACTAGCGGGCCCCAATGAGCAGTTCTTC
CASSAFTGRLAGPNEQFF
>TRBJ2-3|TRBV12-3/TRBV12-4|.|.|15
TGTGCCAGCAGTTTAGTGCAGGGAAACACAGATACGCAGTATTTT
CASSLVQGNTDTQYF
>TRBJ2-6|TRBV9|.|few|16
TGTGCCAGCAGCGCCATAATGTTGGGGGGGGCCAACGTCCTGACTTTC
CASSAIMLGGANVLTF
>TRBJ2-2|TRBV12-3/TRBV12-4|.|many|16
TGTGCCAGCAGCCAAAGGCTCCAGGCTTCCACCGGGGAGCTGTTTTTT
CASSQRLQASTGELFF
>TRBJ2-1|TRBV12-3/TRBV12-4|.|.|13
TGTGCCAGCAGTTTGGGGAACTGGCGGGGGCAGTTCTTC
CASSLGNWRGQFF
>TRBJ2-7|TRBV4-2|TRBD1|.|15
TGTGCCAGCAGCCAAGCGACAGGGGAACCCTACGAGCAGTACTTC
CASSQATGEPYEQYF
>TRBJ2-2|TRBV11-3|.|few|16
TGTGCCAGCAGCGTCACCTGGACTGTGAACACCGGGGAGCTGTTTTTT
CASSVTWTVNTGELFF
>TRBJ1-2|TRBV29-1|.|.|16
TGCAGCGCCCGAAATGGGGGGCGGACCTCTAACTATGGCTACACCTTC
CSARNGGRTSNYGYTF
>TRBJ2-5|TRBV20-1|TRBD2|.|15
TGCAGTGCCCCCACCCGTGGTAGCGGGGAAGAGACCCAGTACTTC
CSAPTRGSGEETQYF
>TRBJ2-7|TRBV7-9|.|.|13
TGTGCCAGCAGCTTATCTGGGACCAGCAATCTGTACTTC
CASSLSGTSNLYF
>TRBJ2-1|TRBV29-1|TRBD1|few|14
TGCAGCGTTCGGGACAGGGGGTCGTACAATGAGCAGTTCTTC
CSVRDRGSYNEQFF
>TRBJ1-1|TRBV4-2|.|.|14
TGTGCCAGCAGCCAAGCGGTGGGTGGCCGTGAAGCTTTCTTT
CASSQAVGGREAFF
>TRBJ2-7|TRBV20-1|.|few|14
TGCAGTGCTAGAGGACCAGGGTCTACCTACGAGCAGTACTTC
CSARGPGSTYEQYF
>TRBJ1-2|TRBV7-3|.|few|14
TGTGCCAGCAGCTTAATTCGGGGGGACTATGGCTACACCTTC
CASSLIRGDYGYTF
>TRBJ2-1|TRBV6-1|TRBD2|few|15
TGTGCCAGCAGTAACGGGGGGTGGGGGGTTGGTCAGCAGTTCTTC
CASSNGGWGVGQQFF
>TRBJ1-2|TRBV11-3|.|.|15
TGTGCCAGCAGCTTAGTGGGGGAAAACGCTTATGGCTACACCTTC
CASSLVGENAYGYTF
>TRBJ2-7|TRBV4-1|TRBD2|few|16
TGCGCCAGCAGCGGTCTAGCGGGAGCTTCCCCCTACGAGCAGTACTTC
CASSGLAGASPYEQYF
>TRBJ1-1|TRBV20-1|.|.|13
TGCAGTGCTTTCATGACTCGCGATAAGGAAGCTTTCTTT
CSAFMTRDKEAFF
>TRBJ2-7|TRBV28|.|few|12
TGTGCCAGCAGTTTATTGGGGACCGAGCAGTACTTC
CASSLLGTEQYF
>TRBJ2-5|TRBV9|TRBD2|few|16
TGTGCCAGCAGCTTACAACGGACTAGCGGGAGTGAGACCCAGTACTTC
CASSLQRTSGSETQYF
>TRBJ2-5|TRBV12-3/TRBV12-4|.|few|15
TGTGCCAGCAGTTGGATCGGACGGGGCAGGGAGACCCAGTACTTC
CASSWIGRGRETQYF
>TRBJ2-7|TRBV6-1|.|.|15
TGTGCCAGCAATCAAGCGGGCCTTCCTTCCTACGAGCAGTACTTC
CASNQAGLPSYEQYF
>TRBJ1-2|TRBV9|.|few|13
TGTGCCAGCAGCGTAGTTGCCAACTGGGGCTACACCTTC
CASSVVANWGYTF
>TRBJ1-1|TRBV20-1|.|few|11
TGCAGTGCTAAAGCTCTTGGGGAGGCTTTCTTT
CSAKALGEAFF
>TRBJ2-2|TRBV14|.|.|17
TGTGCCAGCAGCCCCATCGAATGGGGTCTGAAGACCGGGGAGCTGTTTTTT
CASSPIEWGLKTGELFF
>TRBJ2-7|TRBV2|TRBD2|.|17
TGTGCCAGCTCAGGGCCGCCTAGCGGGAAGAGTGGCTACGAGCAGTACTTC
CASSGPPSGKSGYEQYF
>TRBJ1-4|TRBV7-9|.|few|16
TGTGCCAGCAGCTCCGAAAGGCGGGGGAGGAATGAAAAACTGTTTTTT
CASSSERRGRNEKLFF
>TRBJ2-7|TRBV4-2|.|many|14
TGTGCCAGCAGCCAAGTTTACGGCGAGGGCGAGCAGTACTTC
CASSQVYGEGEQYF
>TRBJ2-5|TRBV6-1|.|few|13
TGTGCCATCACTGGGGCTCCTGGGGGGACCCAGTACTTC
CAITGAPGGTQYF
>TRBJ1-1|TRBV6-1|TRBD1|.|16
TGTGCCAGCAGTGACGGGACAGGGGGACTGAACACTGAAGCTTTCTTT
CASSDGTGGLNTEAFF
>TRBJ1-1|TRBV15|TRBD1|few|18
TGTGCCACCAGCAGAGAGACCCTAGGACAGGGAGTGGGCACTGAAGCTTTCTTT
CATSRETLGQGVGTEAFF
>TRBJ2-1|TRBV15|.|few|16
TGTGCCACCAGCAGTGGATTTTGGCCAAATCCCAATGAGCAGTTCTTC
CATSSGFWPNPNEQFF
>TRBJ1-4|TRBV5-1|TRBD1|few|14
TGCGCCAGCAGCTTGCTATCAGGGGGTGAAAAACTGTTTTTT
CASSLLSGGEKLFF
>TRBJ2-5|TRBV28|.|.|14
TGTGCCAGCAGTTTTCCGGGGCCGGGGGAGACCCAGTACTTC
CASSFPGPGETQYF
>TRBJ1-6|TRBV4-1|.|.|14
TGCGCCAGCAGCCAAGTTTTAGCAAATTCACCCCTCCACTTT
CASSQVLANSPLHF
>TRBJ1-2|TRBV7-2|.|few|15
TGTGCCAGCAGCTCATTCTTGTGGGTTTACTATGGCTACACCTTC
CASSSFLWVYYGYTF
>TRBJ2-5|TRBV7-9|.|few|13
TGTGCCAGCAGCTCTAGCGCCCAAGAGACCCAGTACTTC
CASSSSAQETQYF
>TRBJ2-3|TRBV29-1|.|.|12
TGCAGCGTTGCTCCGGGGACAGATACGCAGTATTTT
CSVAPGTDTQYF
>TRBJ2-6|TRBV7-9|.|.|16
TGTGCCAGCAGGACGGGCCTCGATTCTGGGGCCAACGTCCTGACTTTC
CASRTGLDSGANVLTF
>TRBJ1-1|TRBV3-1|.|few|15
TGTGCCAGCAGCCAACCCCTGGGGCTAAACACTGAAGCTTTCTTT
CASSQPLGLNTEAFF
>TRBJ2-1|TRBV4-2|TRBD2|.|15
TGTGCCAGCAGCCAAGAAGGGACTAAAGCCAATGAGCAGTTCTTC
CASSQEGTKANEQFF
>TRBJ2-2|TRBV6-1|TRBD1|.|13
TGTGCCAGCAGATCACAGGGGAGCGGGGAGCTGTTTTTT
CASRSQGSGELFF
>TRBJ2-3|TRBV6-2/TRBV6-3|TRBD2|.|16
TGTGCCAGCAGTTATGAAGCGGGAGTAGGATTAGCTACGCAGTATTTT
CASSYEAGVGLATQYF
>TRBJ2-5|TRBV2|.|few|16
TGTGCCAGCAGTGTCTTGCGGGTCATAAAAGGAGAGACCCAGTACTTC
CASSVLRVIKGETQYF
>TRBJ2-3|TRBV10-3|TRBD1|.|12
TGTGCCATCAAGGGGGCCACAGATACGCAGTATTTT
CAIKGATDTQYF
>TRBJ1-5|TRBV2|.|.|13
TGTGCCAGCAGGGTCCTGATAAATCAGCCCCAGCATTTT
CASRVLINQPQHF
>TRBJ2-2|TRBV12-3/TRBV12-4|.|few|18
TGTGCCAGCACTCCTCAAGGTTCAGTGGGAGCCATTACCGGGGAGCTGTTTTTT
CASTPQGSVGAITGELFF
>TRBJ2-2|TRBV12-3/TRBV12-4|TRBD1|few|14
TGTGCCAGCAGCCTCCTACAGGGGTTCGGGGAGCTGTTTTTT
CASSLLQGFGELFF
>TRBJ1-6|TRBV20-1|.|.|14
TGCAGTGCTAAATCGGGCCCAACGGACTCACCCCTCCACTTT
CSAKSGPTDSPLHF
>TRBJ2-7|TRBV7-2|.|.|13
TGTGCCAGCAGCTTAGTTGGGTCTGGCGAGCAGTACTTC
CASSLVGSGEQYF
>TRBJ1-1|TRBV2|.|.|14
TGTGCCAGCAGGGAGCGGACATTAAACACTGAAGCTTTCTTT
CASRERTLNTEAFF
>TRBJ2-5|TRBV29-1|.|.|11
TGCAGCGTTGGGGCGCAAGAGACCCAGTACTTC
CSVGAQETQYF
>TRBJ2-1|TRBV6-5|.|few|16
TGTGCCAGCAGTTACTCGAACCAGCTGTCCTACAATGAGCAGTTCTTC
CASSYSNQLSYNEQFF
>TRBJ2-1|TRBV19|.|.|16
TGTGCCAGTAGTAAGTGGTCCCGCGGGCGGTACAATGAGCAGTTCTTC
CASSKWSRGRYNEQFF
>TRBJ2-3|TRBV9|.|few|14
TGTGCCAGCAGCGTAGAAGGCATCACAGATACGCAGTATTTT
CASSVEGITDTQYF
>TRBJ2-3|TRBV7-2|.|few|12
TGTGCCAGCAGCCCTAAGCGGGATACGCAGTATTTT
CASSPKRDTQYF
>TRBJ2-6|TRBV29-1|TRBD1|.|16
TGCAGCGTCTGGGACAGGGGGCAATTTGGGGCCAACGTCCTGACTTTC
CSVWDRGQFGANVLTF
>TRBJ2-2|TRBV11-1|TRBD2|few|19
TGTGCCAGCAGCTTAGGTGGGACTAGCGGGGTCAAGAACACCGGGGAGCTGTTTTTT
CASSLGGTSGVKNTGELFF